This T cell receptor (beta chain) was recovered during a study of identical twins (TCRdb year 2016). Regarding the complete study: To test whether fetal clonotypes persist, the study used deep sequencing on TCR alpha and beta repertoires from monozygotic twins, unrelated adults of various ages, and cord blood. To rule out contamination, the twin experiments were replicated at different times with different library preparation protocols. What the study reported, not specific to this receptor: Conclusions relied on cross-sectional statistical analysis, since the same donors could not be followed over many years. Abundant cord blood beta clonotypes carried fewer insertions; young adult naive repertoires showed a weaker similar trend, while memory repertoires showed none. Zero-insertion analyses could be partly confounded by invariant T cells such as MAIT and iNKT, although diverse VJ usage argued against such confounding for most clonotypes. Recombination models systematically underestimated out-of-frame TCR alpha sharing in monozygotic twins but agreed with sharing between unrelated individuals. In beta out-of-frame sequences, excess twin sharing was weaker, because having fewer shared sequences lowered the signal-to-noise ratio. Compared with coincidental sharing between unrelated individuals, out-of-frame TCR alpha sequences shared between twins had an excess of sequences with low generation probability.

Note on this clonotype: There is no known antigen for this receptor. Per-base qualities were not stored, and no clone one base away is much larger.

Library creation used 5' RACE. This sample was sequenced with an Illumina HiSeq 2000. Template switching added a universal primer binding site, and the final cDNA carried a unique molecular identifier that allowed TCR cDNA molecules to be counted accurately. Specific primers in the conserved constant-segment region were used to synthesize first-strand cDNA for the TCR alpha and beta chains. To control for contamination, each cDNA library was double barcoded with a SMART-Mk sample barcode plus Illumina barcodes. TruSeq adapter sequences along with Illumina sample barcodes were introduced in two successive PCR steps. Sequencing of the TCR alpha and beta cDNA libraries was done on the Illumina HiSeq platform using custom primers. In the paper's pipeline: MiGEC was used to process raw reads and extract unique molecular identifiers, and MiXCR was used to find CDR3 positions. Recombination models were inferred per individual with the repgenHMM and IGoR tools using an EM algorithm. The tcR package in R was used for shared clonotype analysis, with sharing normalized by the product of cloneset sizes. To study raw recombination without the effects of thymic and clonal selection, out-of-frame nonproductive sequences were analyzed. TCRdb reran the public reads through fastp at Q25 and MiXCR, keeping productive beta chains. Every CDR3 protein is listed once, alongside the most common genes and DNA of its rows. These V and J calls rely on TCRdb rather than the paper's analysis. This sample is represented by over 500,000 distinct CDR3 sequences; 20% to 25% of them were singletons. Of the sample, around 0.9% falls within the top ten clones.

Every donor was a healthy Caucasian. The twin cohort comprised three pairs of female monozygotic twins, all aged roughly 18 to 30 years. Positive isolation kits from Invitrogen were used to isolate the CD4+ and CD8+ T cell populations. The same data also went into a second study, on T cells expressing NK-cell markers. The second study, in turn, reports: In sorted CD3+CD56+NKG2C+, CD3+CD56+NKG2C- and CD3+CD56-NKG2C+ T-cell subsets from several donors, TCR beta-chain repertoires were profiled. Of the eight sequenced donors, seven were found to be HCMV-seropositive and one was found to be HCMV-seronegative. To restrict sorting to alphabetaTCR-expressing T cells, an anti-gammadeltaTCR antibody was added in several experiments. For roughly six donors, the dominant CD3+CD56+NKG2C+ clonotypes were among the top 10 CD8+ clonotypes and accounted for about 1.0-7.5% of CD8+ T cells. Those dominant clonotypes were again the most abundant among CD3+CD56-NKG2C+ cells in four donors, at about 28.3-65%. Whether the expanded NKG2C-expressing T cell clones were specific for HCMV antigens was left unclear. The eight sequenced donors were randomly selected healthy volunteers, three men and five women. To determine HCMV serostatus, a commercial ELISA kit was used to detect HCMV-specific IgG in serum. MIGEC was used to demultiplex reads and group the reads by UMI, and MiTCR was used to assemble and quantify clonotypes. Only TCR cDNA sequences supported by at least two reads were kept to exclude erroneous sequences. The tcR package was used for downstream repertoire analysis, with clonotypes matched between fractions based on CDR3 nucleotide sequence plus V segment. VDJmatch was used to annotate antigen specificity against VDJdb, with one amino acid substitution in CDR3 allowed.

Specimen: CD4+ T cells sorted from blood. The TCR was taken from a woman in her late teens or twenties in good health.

The CDR3 protein: CASSRGEDYGYTF. The DNA sequence reads TGCGCCAGCAGCCGAGGGGAGGACTATGGCTACACCTTC. Rearrangement joined TRBV4-3 to TRBJ1-2; TRBD1 is a possible D gene, resting on 5 matching bases. V is reduced by 4 bases and J by 3 bases, leaving a spacing of 9 bases between them. The germline V gene sets CDR1 to LGHNA and CDR2 to YSLEER. Spanning cysteine to phenylalanine, the CDR3 consists of 13 amino acids. Only the CDR3 portion is preserved as DNA: 39 bases, with reading frame beginning at the first base.